Shown below are 18 T cell receptor beta chains from a single sample sequenced in a study of cytomegalovirus exposure and HLA in healthy donors. PCR primers comprised 60 Vbeta and 13 Jbeta primers. Sequencing used immunoSEQ multiplex PCR; TCRdb keeps in-frame clones, though not all of them. The sample lists about 160,000 clones, about 80% occurring once. Sample: PBMCs. These receptors were taken from a man aged 18 to 29 in good health and CMV-seropositive.

This clone came up once. The chain employs TRBV6-5 and TRBJ2-1; TRBD1 aligns across 7 bases. Per the germline V gene, CDR1 is MNHEY and CDR2 is SVGAGI. The CDR3 runs 15 residues. V dropped 5 bases and J dropped 8; count of bases not matched to a gene: 12. The DNA for the CDR3 is TGTGCCAGCAGTCTGAGGGACAGTCTAAAGGATGAGCAGTTCTTC. Protein sequence: CASSLRDSLKDEQFF.

J is TRBJ2-1 and V is TRBV19; TRBD2 might be the D (5 bases). V was clipped by 3 bases and J by 0 bases, with 9 bases between them. CDR1 LNHDA and CDR2 SQIVND come from the germline V gene (reference sequence). The CDR3 extends over 15 amino acids. CDR3: CASSILGSSYNEQFF. CDR3 in DNA: TGTGCCAGTAGTATTTTGGGGAGCTCCTACAATGAGCAGTTCTTC.

This sequence joins TRBV27 and TRBJ2-3; perhaps TRBD2 as D (5 bases). CDR1 and CDR2 from the germline V gene are MNHEY and SMNVEV (reference sequence). The CDR3 covers 17 residues. The germline V and J ends were trimmed by 3 bases and 0 bases, with 16 bases remaining between them. The CDR3 nucleotides are TGTGCCAGCAGTTTTCGTGGTGGTAGGACTAGCACAGATACGCAGTATTTT. Protein: CASSFRGGRTSTDTQYF.

This rearrangement joins TRBV7-3 to TRBJ2-1, with D possibly TRBD1 on 5 matching bases. Trimming took 1 base from V and 6 from J, leaving 16 bases between them. This CDR3 region has 16 residues. Germline assignment: CDR1 SGHTA and CDR2 FQGTGA. The CDR3 DNA reads as TGTGCCAGCAGCTTAATGTTCCAGGGCTTCTTCAATGAGCAGTTCTTC. This gives the protein CASSLMFQGFFNEQFF.

Here the CDR3 reads CASSLTTGEDIQYF. DNA of the CDR3: TGTGCCAGCAGTTTAACTACAGGGGAGGACATTCAGTACTTC. This chain connects TRBV28 to TRBJ2-4; tentative D call: TRBD1 (7 bases). Between the trimmed V and J ends, which lost 2 bases and 8 bases, there was a span of 13 bases. The germline V gene encodes CDR1 MDHEN and CDR2 SYDVKM. CDR3 length equals 14 residues.

The chain uses TRBV7-9 and TRBJ2-7; 8 bases are shared with TRBD2. The CDR3 contains 16 residues. CDR1 and CDR2 from the germline V gene are SEHNR and FQNEAQ (reference sequence). The trim removed 2 bases at V and 5 bases at J, leaving 11 bases unmatched. The CDR3 here is CASSLPPGTRGNEQYF. Written as DNA, the CDR3 is TGTGCCAGCAGCTTACCCCCCGGGACTAGAGGGAACGAGCAGTACTTC.

The chain is built from TRBV19 and TRBJ2-2; 7 bases line up with TRBD2. In germline, CDR1 is LNHDA, CDR2 SQIVND (reference sequence). V lost 0 bases, J lost 6 bases, and 7 bases stayed unmatched. The CDR3 spans 16 residues. For the CDR3, the DNA is TGTGCCAGTAGTATAGATCCCGGGAGGAGGGCCGGGGAGCTGTTTTTT. This translates into CASSIDPGRRAGELFF.

This clone has more than one count but fewer than ten. This chain uses TRBV13 with TRBJ1-1, with 8 positions matching TRBD1. CDR3 size: 14 residues. CDR1 is PRHDT, CDR2 FYEKMQ, per germline (reference sequence). J lost 5 bases, V lost 1 base, and 3 bases had no gene match. The CDR3 DNA is TGTGCCAGCAGCTTAGTCAGGGGGCTTACTGAAGCTTTCTTT. Protein: CASSLVRGLTEAFF.

The chain couples TRBV5-1 to TRBJ2-1; D perhaps matches TRBD2 (5 bases). The CDR3 covers 17 residues. Germline V lookup: CDR1 SGHRS, CDR2 YFSETQ. The ends were cut back, 4 bases at V and 0 bases at J, with 17 bases in the middle. As DNA, the CDR3 is TGCGCCAGCAGCCCCGGGTACGTGGGGAGCTCCTACAATGAGCAGTTCTTC. This gives the protein CASSPGYVGSSYNEQFF.

This clone was recorded only once. In DNA, the CDR3 is TGTGCCAGCAGCTTGACTAGTGGGGGATCAACCGGGGAGCTGTTTTTT. Encoded protein: CASSLTSGGSTGELFF. The chain couples TRBV7-3 to TRBJ2-2; maybe TRBD2 (6 bases). Trimming took off 3 bases at V and 5 bases at J, with 16 bases between the two ends. This CDR3 has 16 amino acids. Germline V gene data show CDR1 as SGHTA and CDR2 as FQGTGA.

V gene TRBV27 combines with J gene TRBJ2-3, with D perhaps TRBD1 (5 bases). The CDR3 contains 14 residues. V was cut by 8 bases and J by 4 bases, with 16 bases left in between. Germline CDR1 and CDR2: MNHEY and SMNVEV (reference sequence). CDR3 in amino acids: CASGASGSADTQYF. The CDR3 nucleotides are TGTGCCAGCGGGGCTAGTGGATCGGCAGATACGCAGTATTTT.

V usage is TRBV5-4 and J usage is TRBJ2-7, with D possibly being TRBD1 (6 bases). Trimming removed 3 bases at V and 0 bases at J, with 10 bases between. This CDR3 is built from 14 residues. The germline V gene has CDR1 SGHNT and CDR2 YYREEE (reference sequence). The CDR3 DNA is TGTGCCAGCAGCTCCCGGGACAACTCCTACGAGCAGTACTTC. Its translation: CASSSRDNSYEQYF. Based on the CDR3 plus reference TRBV5-4 and TRBJ2-7, the full variable domain is ETGVTQSPTHLIKTRGQQVTLRCSSQSGHNTVSWYQQALGQGPQFIFQYYREEENGRGNFPPRFSGLQFPNYSSELNVNALELDDSALYLCASSSRDNSYEQYFGPGTRLTVT.

The chain links TRBV7-9 to TRBJ2-3; 7 bases match TRBD1. Trimming at V came to 5 bases and at J to 0 bases, leaving 8 bases not matched to a gene. This CDR3 has 16 residues. The germline V gene has CDR1 SEHNR and CDR2 FQNEAQ (reference sequence). In DNA, the CDR3 is TGTGCCAGCAGCAAAACCGGGACAGTGAGCACAGATACGCAGTATTTT. It yields the protein CASSKTGTVSTDTQYF.

The chain has TRBV27 and TRBJ1-2, with 10 bases identical to TRBD1. The CDR3 spans 16 residues. Germline loops: CDR1 MNHEY, CDR2 SMNVEV (reference sequence). The V segment lost 5 bases and the J segment 8 bases; nucleotides outside the gene matches: 14. The CDR3 coding sequence is TGTGCCAGCAGTCAAACCTCAGGGACAGGGGTTTTAGGCTACACCTTC. It codes for CASSQTSGTGVLGYTF.

This clone was seen a handful of times. The sample carries other DNA sequences with the same CDR3. The V and J genes are TRBV2 and TRBJ1-5; TRBD1 might be the D (5 bases). Germline CDR1 is SNHLY and CDR2 is FYNNEI. V shed 3 bases and J shed 7 bases, with 7 bases lying between them. The CDR3 has 12 residues. The CDR3 protein is CASSEGGQPQHF. Here the CDR3 DNA reads TGTGCCAGCAGTGAGGGGGGACAGCCCCAGCATTTT.

This clone showed up just once. This chain links TRBV28 with TRBJ2-3; 7 bases fit TRBD2. V was pared by 5 bases and J by 1 base, with 0 bases of the junction left unmatched. Germline CDR1 reads MDHEN; CDR2 reads SYDVKM. This CDR3 is 13 amino acids long. CDR3 residues: CASSGGGTDTQYF. CDR3 bases: TGTGCCAGCAGTGGGGGGGGCACAGATACGCAGTATTTT.

The genes are TRBV5-6 and TRBJ1-1; D remains ambiguous. CDR1 is SGHDT, CDR2 YYEEEE, per germline. Trimming left V 1 base short and J 0 bases short, with 10 bases between. The CDR3 is 15 amino acids. In DNA, the CDR3 is TGTGCCAGCAGCTTGCGGCAACAGCTGAACACTGAAGCTTTCTTT. This encodes CASSLRQQLNTEAFF.

V usage is TRBV15 and J usage is TRBJ2-7; tentatively, D is TRBD2 (7 bases). Trimming left V 1 base short and J 4 bases short, with 11 bases between. The CDR3 spans 14 residues. CDR1 and CDR2 (germline): LNHNV, YYDKDF (reference sequence). The CDR3 loop reads CATSRGGGRYEQYF. As DNA, the CDR3 is TGTGCCACCAGCAGAGGGGGGGGGCGATACGAGCAGTACTTC.